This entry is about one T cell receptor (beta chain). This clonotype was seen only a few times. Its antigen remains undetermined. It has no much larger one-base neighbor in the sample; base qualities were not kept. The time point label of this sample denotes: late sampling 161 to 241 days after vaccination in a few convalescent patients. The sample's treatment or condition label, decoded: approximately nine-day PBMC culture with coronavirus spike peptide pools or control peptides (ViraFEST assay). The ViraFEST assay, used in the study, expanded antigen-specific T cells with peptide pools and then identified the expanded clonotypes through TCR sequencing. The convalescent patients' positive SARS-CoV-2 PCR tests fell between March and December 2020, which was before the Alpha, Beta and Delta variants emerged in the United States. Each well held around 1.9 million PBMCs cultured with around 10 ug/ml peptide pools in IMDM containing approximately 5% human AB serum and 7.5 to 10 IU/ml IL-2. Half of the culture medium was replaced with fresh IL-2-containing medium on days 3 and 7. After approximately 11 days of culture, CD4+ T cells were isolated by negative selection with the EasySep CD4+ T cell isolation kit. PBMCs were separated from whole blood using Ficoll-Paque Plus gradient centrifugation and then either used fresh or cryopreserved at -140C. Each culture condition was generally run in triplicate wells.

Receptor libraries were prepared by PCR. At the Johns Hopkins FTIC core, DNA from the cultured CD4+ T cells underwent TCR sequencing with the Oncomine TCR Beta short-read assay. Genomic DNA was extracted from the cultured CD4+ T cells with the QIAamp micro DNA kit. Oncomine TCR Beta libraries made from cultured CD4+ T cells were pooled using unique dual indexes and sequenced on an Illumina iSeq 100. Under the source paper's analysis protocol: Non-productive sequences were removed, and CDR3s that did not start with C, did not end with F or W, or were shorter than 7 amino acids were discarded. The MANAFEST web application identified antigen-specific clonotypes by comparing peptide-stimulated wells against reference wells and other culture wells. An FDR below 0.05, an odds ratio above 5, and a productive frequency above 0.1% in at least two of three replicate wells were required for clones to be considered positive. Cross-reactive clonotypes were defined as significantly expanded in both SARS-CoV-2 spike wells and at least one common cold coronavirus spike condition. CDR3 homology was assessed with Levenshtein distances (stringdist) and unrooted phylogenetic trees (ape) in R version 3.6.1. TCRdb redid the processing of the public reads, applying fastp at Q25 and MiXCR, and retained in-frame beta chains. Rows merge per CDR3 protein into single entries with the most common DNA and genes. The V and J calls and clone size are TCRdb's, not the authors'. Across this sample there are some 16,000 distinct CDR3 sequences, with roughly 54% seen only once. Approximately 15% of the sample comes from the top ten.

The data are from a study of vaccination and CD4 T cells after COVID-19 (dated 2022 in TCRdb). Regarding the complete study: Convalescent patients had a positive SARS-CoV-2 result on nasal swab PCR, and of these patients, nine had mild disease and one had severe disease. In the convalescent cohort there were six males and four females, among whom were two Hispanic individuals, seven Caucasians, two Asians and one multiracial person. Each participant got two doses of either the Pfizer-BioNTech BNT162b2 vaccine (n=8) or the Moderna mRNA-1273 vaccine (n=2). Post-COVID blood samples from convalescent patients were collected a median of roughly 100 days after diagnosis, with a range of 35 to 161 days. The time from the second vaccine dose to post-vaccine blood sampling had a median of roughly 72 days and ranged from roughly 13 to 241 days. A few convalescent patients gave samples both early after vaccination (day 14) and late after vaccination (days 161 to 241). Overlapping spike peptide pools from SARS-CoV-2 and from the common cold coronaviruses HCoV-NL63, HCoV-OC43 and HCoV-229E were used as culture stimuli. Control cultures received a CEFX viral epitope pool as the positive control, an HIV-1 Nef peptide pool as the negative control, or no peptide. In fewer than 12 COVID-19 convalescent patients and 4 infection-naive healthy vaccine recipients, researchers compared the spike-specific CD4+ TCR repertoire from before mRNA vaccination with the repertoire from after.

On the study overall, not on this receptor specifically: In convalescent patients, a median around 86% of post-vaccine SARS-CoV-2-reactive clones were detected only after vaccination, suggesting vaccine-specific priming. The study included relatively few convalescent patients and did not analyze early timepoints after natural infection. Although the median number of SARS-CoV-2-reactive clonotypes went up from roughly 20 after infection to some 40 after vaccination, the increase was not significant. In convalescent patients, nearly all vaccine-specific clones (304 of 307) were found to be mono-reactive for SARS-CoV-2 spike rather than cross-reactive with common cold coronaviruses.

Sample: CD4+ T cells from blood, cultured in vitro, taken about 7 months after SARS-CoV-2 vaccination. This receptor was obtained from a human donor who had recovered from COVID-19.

The DNA is as follows: TGTGCCAGCAGTTTCGGAGGCGGACTAGAACTTTCCAAAAACATTCAGTACTTC. Translated, it reads CASSFGGGLELSKNIQYF. Rearrangement joined TRBV28 to TRBJ2-4, and 7 junction bases match TRBD2. At the junction V is shortened by 3 bases and J by 2 bases; bases outside the gene matches: 13. Spanning cysteine to phenylalanine, the CDR3 consists of 18 amino acids. The DNA shown is the 54-base CDR3, in frame from base 1. The CDR1 and CDR2 encoded by the germline V gene are MDHEN and SYDVKM. Outside the CDR3, residues come from the reference TRBV28 and TRBJ2-4 proteins, so the full variable domain is: DVKVTQSSRYLVKRTGEKVFLECVQDMDHENMFWYRQDPGLGLRLIYFSYDVKMKEKGDIPEGYSVSREKKERFSLILESASTNQTSMYLCASSFGGGLELSKNIQYFGAGTRLSVL.